This TCR beta chain derives from a study of T cell responses to AZD1222 COVID-19 vaccine. Repertoires were generated with immunoSEQ multiplex PCR, while TCRdb's copy carries only in-frame clones and drops some. The table shows 110,000 to 150,000 clones, with 80% to 90% occurring only once. The clonotype was recovered from an adult in good health. This specimen was peripheral blood, taken on day 0 of AZD1222 vaccination.

The CDR3 DNA sequence: TGTGCCAGCAGCTTAAGACAGGGGTCTGGGGCCAACGTCCTGACTTTC. Translation gives CASSLRQGSGANVLTF. V and J are TRBV7-9 and TRBJ2-6, with 8 bases lining up with TRBD1. The CDR3 loop spans 16 amino acids. J lost 1 base, V lost 2 bases, and 1 base had no gene match. Germline values: CDR1 SEHNR, CDR2 FQNEAQ (reference sequence).